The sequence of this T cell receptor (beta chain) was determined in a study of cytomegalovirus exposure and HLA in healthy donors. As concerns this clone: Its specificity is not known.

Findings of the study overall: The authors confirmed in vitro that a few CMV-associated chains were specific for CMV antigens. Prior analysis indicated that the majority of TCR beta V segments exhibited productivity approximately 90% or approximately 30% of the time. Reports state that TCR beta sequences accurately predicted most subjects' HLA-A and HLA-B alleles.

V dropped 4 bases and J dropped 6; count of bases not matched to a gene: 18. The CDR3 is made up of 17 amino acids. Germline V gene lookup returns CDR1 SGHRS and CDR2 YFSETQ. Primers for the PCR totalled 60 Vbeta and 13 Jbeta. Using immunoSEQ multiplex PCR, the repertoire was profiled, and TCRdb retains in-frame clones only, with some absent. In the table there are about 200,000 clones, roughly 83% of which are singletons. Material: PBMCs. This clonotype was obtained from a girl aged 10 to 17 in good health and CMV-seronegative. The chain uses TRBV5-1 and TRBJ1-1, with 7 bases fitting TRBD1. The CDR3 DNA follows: TGCGCCAGCAGCCGGGGGCCTAATTACCGGGACAGCCCTGAAGCTTTCTTT. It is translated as CASSRGPNYRDSPEAFF.